The entry below describes one TCR beta chain. As yet, its antigen is unknown. This specimen comes from a study of T cell responses to AZD1222 COVID-19 vaccine. Profiled with immunoSEQ multiplex PCR; TCRdb holds only in-frame clones, not every one. Of about 160,000 clones listed, roughly 88% are singletons. The V gene lost 5 bases and the J gene lost 1 base, with 17 bases spanning the gap. The CDR3 is 16 amino acids. The germline V gene encodes CDR1 SEHNR and CDR2 FQNEAQ (reference sequence). Overall study results and limits: CD4 TCRs linked to vaccination spanned spike, dominating at 160-218 and 743-854. Repertoires were collected only later (after the peak T cell response had occurred). Vaccination with two AZD1222 doses was followed by a rise in Spike-specific TCR breadth and depth.

The source material was peripheral blood, sampled 28 days after the second AZD1222 dose. This sequence joins TRBV7-9 and TRBJ1-2, with D possibly being TRBD1 (5 bases). This receptor was taken from an adult who received the AZD1222 COVID-19 vaccine. CDR3 DNA: TGTGCCAGCAGCCAGCCAGGGTTTTTGGGTAACTATGGCTACACCTTC. It specifies CASSQPGFLGNYGYTF.